The entry below describes one T cell receptor (beta chain). Its antigen specificity is not known. Per-base quality was not reported, and no clone a single base away is much larger than it. This entry is derived from a study of blood T cells in healthy people across ages (dated by TCRdb to 2015 to 2017). At the level of the whole study: In model experiments, template switching captured roughly one uniquely barcoded TCR beta cDNA molecule for every two T cells. Age-related changes in TCR beta repertoire diversity were measured in the study by deep sequencing normalized with unique cDNA molecular identifiers. The donors were divided into four age groups: young (average around 17 years), middle-aged (about 40), aged (approximately 62) and long-lived (nearly 85). To avoid experimental bias, donors of different ages were randomly spread across the sequencing lanes. Two additional independent replicas of 1 million unique cDNA reads from the same blood draw were analyzed for two donors (one aged 18 to 29 and one aged 80 or older). General conclusions and limits of the study: Total diversity estimates from one million sequenced T cells were considered lower bounds and underestimates. Since profiling was done on bulk unsorted PBMCs, naive and antigen-experienced compartments could not be conclusively compared. Observed TCR beta diversity per million T cells fell roughly linearly with age, and a significant reduction was already apparent by age around 40. The CMV infection status of donors was not known, potentially confounding age-related changes in expanded clonotypes. Compared with the aged group, more naive CD4+ T cells, fewer expanded clones and increased TCR diversity were shown by the long-lived group, suggesting age selection. A strong correlation was found between observed TCR beta diversity and the percentage of naive T cells measured by flow cytometry.

Receptors were amplified or captured by 5' RACE. The sequencing machine was an Illumina HiSeq 2500. A second 7 to 11 cycle PCR used a sample-barcoded 5' primer and a J-beta primer mix. A template-switch 5' adaptor carrying 12 random nucleotides introduced a unique molecular identifier onto each TCR beta cDNA molecule. Each sample yielded at least 2.5 million CDR3-containing paired-end reads. All of the RNA was converted into first-strand cDNA using the Mint cDNA synthesis kit, with a TRBC-specific oligonucleotide serving as the primer. After uracil-DNA glycosylase treatment, a first 18-cycle PCR used universal primers M1SS and BC2_uni_R on all cDNA. Per the source publication's procedure: For normalization, 1 million high-quality reads, each with a distinct molecular identifier, were randomly selected from each sample. Instead of being binned into consensus sequences, reads that shared molecular identifiers were thrown out. MiTCR, run with a Q25 quality threshold and the strictest error-elimination algorithm, handled CDR3 identification, clonotype clustering and error correction. A nonparametric unseen species model with Euler transformation was used to estimate lower-bound total TCR beta diversity. TCRdb cleaned the public reads at Q25 with fastp, built clones with MiXCR and kept in-frame beta chains. Every entry covers one CDR3 protein and lists the most common genes and DNA from its rows. The V and J calls were determined by TCRdb, not by the authors. Across this sample there are about 1,400,000 distinct CDR3 sequences, with approximately 42% seen only once. The ten most abundant clones make up 7.9% of the sample.

The donors were 40 or so Caucasian individuals from Russia, aged roughly 6 to 100 years, who were systemically healthy. Each donor gave 9 to 10 milliliters of peripheral blood, collected into EDTA-treated Vacutainer tubes. PBMCs were isolated by Ficoll-Paque density-gradient centrifugation, with at least 7 million obtained per sample. Trizol reagent was used to extract total RNA from PBMCs, with at least 5.5 micrograms per sample. Naive CD45RAhigh/CD27high T cell percentages were measured by flow cytometry on a PBMC aliquot from every donor. The clonotype originates from a woman aged 18-29 years in good health. The sequencing input was blood.

CDR3 sequence: CASSQGSALDNSPLHF. The DNA is as follows: TGTGCCAGCAGCCAAGGTTCCGCGCTGGATAATTCACCCCTCCACTTT. The rearranged segments are TRBV14 and TRBJ1-6; no D segment can be confidently identified. CDR1 is given as SGHDN and CDR2 as FVKESK, both from the germline V gene. There are 16 amino acids in the CDR3, from cysteine to phenylalanine inclusive. The DNA shown is the 48-base CDR3, in frame from base 1. V and J are truncated by 1 base and 5 bases respectively, leaving an intervening sequence of 12 bases. Reference TRBV14 and TRBJ1-6 proteins supply the regions before and after the CDR3; the full variable domain is: EAGVTQFPSHSVIEKGQTVTLRCDPISGHDNLYWYRRVMGKEIKFLLHFVKESKQDESGMPNNRFLAERTGGTYSTLKVQPAELEDSGVYFCASSQGSALDNSPLHFGNGTRLTVT.